The 19 T cell receptor beta chains below were found in one sample sequenced in a study of cytomegalovirus exposure and HLA in healthy donors. Use of 60 Vbeta and 13 Jbeta primers characterized the PCR. The assay was immunoSEQ multiplex PCR, and TCRdb's table has in-frame clones only and misses some. The repertoire holds under 150,000 clones, with around 83% as singletons. Sequenced input: PBMCs. These receptors were obtained from a woman aged 25 to 39 in good health and CMV-seropositive.

The rearrangement links TRBV11-2 to TRBJ1-1; no reliable D call. Looked up from germline, CDR1 is SGHAT and CDR2 is FQNNGV. CDR3 length: 14 amino acids. V shed 1 base and J shed 2 bases, with 8 bases lying between them. As DNA, the CDR3 is TGTGCCAGCAGCTTAGCGGCAGGAAACACTGAAGCTTTCTTT. This encodes CASSLAAGNTEAFF.

Turning to this clone: Additional DNA sequences in this sample encode the identical CDR3. V usage is TRBV28 and J usage is TRBJ1-3; the match to TRBD1 covers 7 bases. Looked up from germline, CDR1 is MDHEN and CDR2 is SYDVKM. The CDR3 covers 15 residues. The trim removed 8 bases at V and 4 bases at J, leaving 11 bases unmatched. The CDR3 loop reads CASSYVAGGGNTIYF. The CDR3 DNA is TGTGCCAGCTCCTACGTGGCAGGGGGAGGAAACACCATATATTTT.

The chain has TRBV30 and TRBJ2-1; 13 nucleotides agree with TRBD2. This CDR3 has 23 residues. Trimming took 0 bases from V and 3 from J; bases not matched to a gene: 23. CDR1 GTSNPN and CDR2 SVGIG come from the germline V gene (reference sequence). CDR3 residues: CAWSVPLGRRTSGSWRGYNEQFF. CDR3 bases: TGTGCCTGGAGTGTGCCCTTAGGGAGGCGGACTAGCGGGAGTTGGAGGGGCTACAATGAGCAGTTCTTC.

About this clone itself: Other DNA sequences within the sample encode an identical CDR3. The chain links TRBV7-3 to TRBJ2-1; 9 nucleotides line up with TRBD2. The germline V gene encodes CDR1 SGHTA and CDR2 FQGTGA. Unmatched junction bases numbered 2, after V lost 3 bases and J lost 2 bases. This CDR3 spans 15 amino acids. The CDR3 DNA reads TGTGCCAGCAGCTTTTTAGCGGGAGCCTACAATGAGCAGTTCTTC. The encoded protein is CASSFLAGAYNEQFF.

In the case of this clone: An end of the junction does not agree with germline; a read error may underlie this. Here the CDR3 DNA reads TGTGCCAGCACCTCCAGATGGGCACCGAACATCGGGGAGCTGTTTTTT. It translates to CASTSRWAPNIGELFF. The chain couples TRBV28 to TRBJ2-2, with D unclear. The CDR3 runs 16 residues. Germline V gene data show CDR1 as MDHEN and CDR2 as SYDVKM.

The chain combines TRBV5-6 with TRBJ1-2; TRBD1 agrees at 9 bases. The V gene's germline CDR1 is SGHDT and CDR2 YYEEEE. CDR3 length: 19 amino acids. Losses at the gene ends were 4 bases for V and 3 bases for J; bases not matched to a gene: 19. The CDR3 is CASSPQVGEQGAEYYGYTF. The CDR3 DNA is TGTGCCAGCAGCCCCCAGGTGGGGGAACAGGGGGCAGAGTACTATGGCTACACCTTC.

This rearrangement joins TRBV6-5 to TRBJ2-3; 7 nucleotides match TRBD2. The CDR3 length is 16 residues. V was pared by 1 base and J by 2 bases, with 6 bases of the junction left unmatched. From germline, CDR1 is MNHEY and CDR2 SVGAGI. The CDR3: CASSYFSSGDTDTQYF. In nucleotides, the CDR3 is TGTGCCAGCAGTTACTTTTCCAGCGGGGACACAGATACGCAGTATTTT.

This clone showed up just a few times. V gene TRBV28 combines with J gene TRBJ2-7; tentative D call: TRBD2 (5 bases). Germline CDR1 MDHEN, CDR2 SYDVKM. The ends were cut back, 6 bases at V and 5 bases at J, with 14 bases in the middle. The CDR3 has 13 amino acids. CDR3 nucleotide sequence: TGTGCCAGCAGCTCCCTAGCCCCCCACGAGCAGTACTTC. It specifies CASSSLAPHEQYF.

To note about this clone: Distinct nucleotide sequences in the sample also encode this CDR3. The chain links TRBV4-2 to TRBJ2-7; 9 bases are a match to TRBD2. Germline assignment: CDR1 LGHNA and CDR2 YNFKEQ. The J segment lost 5 bases and the V segment lost 8 bases, leaving 7 bases of the junction unmatched. This CDR3 region has 13 residues. The CDR3 spells CASALAGEDEQYF. DNA for the CDR3: TGTGCCAGCGCTTTAGCGGGGGAAGACGAGCAGTACTTC.

The chain is built from TRBV10-1 and TRBJ1-4; D might be TRBD1 (5 bases). Germline V gene data show CDR1 as WNHNN and CDR2 as SYGVQD (reference sequence). Trimming took 4 bases from V and 8 from J, leaving 14 bases between them. This CDR3 region has 14 residues. The CDR3 reads CASSVRRVGEKLFF. In DNA form, the CDR3 reads TGCGCCAGCAGTGTGCGCAGGGTTGGAGAAAAACTGTTTTTT.

Only one count was recorded for this clone. V and J are TRBV5-1 and TRBJ1-3; 7 bases fit TRBD1. Germline trimming cut 4 bases from V and 0 bases from J; bases unmatched to any gene: 4. Germline CDR1 is SGHRS and CDR2 is YFSETQ. CDR3 length equals 15 residues. CDR3 region: CASSGTVLSGNTIYF. DNA of the CDR3: TGCGCCAGCAGCGGGACAGTACTCTCTGGAAACACCATATATTTT.

This chain connects TRBV7-9 to TRBJ1-2; 8 positions agree with TRBD1. The CDR3 consists of 15 residues. J lost 8 bases, V lost 4 bases, and 12 bases had no gene match. Germline CDR1 reads SEHNR; CDR2 reads FQNEAQ (reference sequence). The CDR3 region is CASSSQTGDYQGYTF. CDR3 in DNA: TGTGCCAGCAGCTCTCAGACAGGGGATTATCAAGGCTACACCTTC.

The V gene is TRBV5-4, the J gene TRBJ2-3; the D gene is possibly TRBD1 (5 bases). This CDR3 spans 15 amino acids. CDR1 is SGHNT, CDR2 YYREEE, per germline (reference sequence). Between the trimmed V and J ends, which lost 0 bases and 5 bases, there was a span of 13 bases. The DNA of the CDR3 is TGTGCCAGCAGCTTGGCGAAGGGGCCGAGAGATACGCAGTATTTT. Protein: CASSLAKGPRDTQYF.

A note on this clone: In the same sample, other DNA sequences code for this CDR3. V usage is TRBV5-1 and J usage is TRBJ2-3, with TRBD2 identical over 7 bases. The CDR3 has 15 residues. Trimming took 4 bases from V and 1 from J; bases not matched to a gene: 6. Germline V lookup: CDR1 SGHRS, CDR2 YFSETQ. This CDR3 reads CASSPPSGGTDTQYF. In DNA, the CDR3 is TGCGCCAGCAGCCCCCCAAGCGGGGGCACAGATACGCAGTATTTT.

The rearrangement uses TRBV15 and TRBJ1-3; TRBD1 aligns across 7 bases. The V gene's germline CDR1 is LNHNV and CDR2 YYDKDF (reference sequence). The length of the CDR3 is 13 residues. V shed 10 bases, J shed 2 bases, and the junction held 5 bases outside the gene matches. This CDR3 reads CAIRTGAGNTIYF. The CDR3, as DNA: TGTGCCATCCGAACAGGGGCTGGAAACACCATATATTTT.

J is TRBJ2-4 and V is TRBV18, with TRBD2 as a possible D gene (5 bases). Germline V lookup: CDR1 KGHSH, CDR2 LQKENI. Trimming took off 0 bases at V and 0 bases at J, with 18 bases between the two ends. This CDR3 is built from 19 residues. For the CDR3, the DNA is TGTGCCAGCTCACCACCTCCGGCGGGCCCCAGAGGAGCCAAAAACATTCAGTACTTC. Translating gives CASSPPPAGPRGAKNIQYF.

The rearrangement links TRBV10-3 to TRBJ1-2; 7 bases line up with TRBD1. Germline CDR1 is ENHRY and CDR2 is SYGVKD. The CDR3 is 19 amino acids. J was trimmed by 4 bases and V by 3 bases; bases with no gene match: 20. This CDR3 is CAISDSTGTDDSRGYGYTF. The CDR3 DNA follows: TGTGCCATCAGTGACTCAACCGGGACAGATGATTCCAGAGGCTATGGCTACACCTTC.

This clone was seen a handful of times. The CDR3 coding sequence is TGTGCCAGCAGCAAAGCGGGGACCACAGATACGCAGTATTTT. Amino acid sequence: CASSKAGTTDTQYF. The chain carries TRBV6-5 and TRBJ2-3, with 7 bases aligning to TRBD2. This CDR3 is 14 amino acids long. Per germline, CDR1 MNHEY and CDR2 SVGAGI. Trimming cost V 6 bases and J 2 bases; bases outside gene matches: 5.

The chain carries TRBV4-2 and TRBJ2-1; TRBD2 aligns across 8 bases. The CDR3 contains 21 residues. The germline gives CDR1 LGHNA, CDR2 YNFKEQ. V lost 1 base to trimming and J lost 0 bases; unmatched junction nucleotides: 17. This chain's CDR3 is CASSQVYSGSRIKSSYNEQFF. The DNA for the CDR3 is TGTGCCAGCAGCCAAGTCTACAGCGGGAGCAGAATTAAGAGCTCCTACAATGAGCAGTTCTTC.